Listed here are 10 T cell receptor beta chains from one sample, sequenced in a study of esophageal squamous cell carcinoma under preoperative chemotherapy. TCRdb fed the PCR reads into MiXCR, producing one record per CDR3 protein. Here the sample spans over 15,000 distinct CDR3 sequences, under 55% being singletons. Regarding time point: before preoperative PTX-NDP chemotherapy. Sampling was performed from a patient given preoperative chemotherapy. The source of these receptors is a human donor with esophageal squamous cell carcinoma. The donor label of this sample is uncertain.

The V and J genes are TRBV4-1 and TRBJ2-3; D is ambiguous. Germline values: CDR1 MGHRA, CDR2 YSYEKL. Deletions cut 2 bases from V and 3 bases from J, with 9 bases between. This CDR3 comprises 14 residues. CDR3 nucleotide sequence: TGCGCCAGCAGCCAATCGACCGGAACAGATACGCAGTATTTT. This gives the protein CASSQSTGTDTQYF.

The chain links TRBV6-4 to TRBJ2-3; tentative D call: TRBD2 (6 bases). The V gene's germline CDR1 is MRHNA and CDR2 SNTAGT. The CDR3 contains 13 residues. Trimming removed 3 bases at V and 2 bases at J, with 6 bases between. The CDR3 DNA reads TGTGCCAGCAGTGAGCGGGACACAGATACGCAGTATTTT. Translation: CASSERDTDTQYF.

The chain links TRBV6-5 to TRBJ2-1, with 10 bases that match TRBD1. Gene TRBJ2-7 matches the end of the DNA better, so the J call may be wrong. The CDR3 spans 17 residues. The germline V gene has CDR1 MNHEY and CDR2 SVGAGI. The CDR3 spells CASSSNPDRGGSYEQYF. CDR3 nucleotides: TGTGCCAGCAGTTCCAACCCGGACAGGGGGGGCTCCTACGAGCAGTACTTC.

The chain combines TRBV7-9 with TRBJ2-5; no firm D call. The assigned J gene may be wrong: the sequence end matches TRBJ2-7 better. CDR1 is SEHNR and CDR2 is FQNEAQ in the germline V gene (reference sequence). The CDR3 length is 12 residues. Here the CDR3 DNA reads TGTGCCAGCAGCCCGATTCGCGACGAGCAGTACTTC. This encodes CASSPIRDEQYF.

The chain uses TRBV7-9 and TRBJ2-5, with D perhaps matching TRBD1 (6 bases). TRBJ2-1 explains the end of the DNA better; the J call may be wrong. This CDR3 is built from 16 residues. CDR1 is SEHNR and CDR2 is FQNEAQ in the germline V gene (reference sequence). The CDR3 region has the DNA TGTGCCAGCAGCTTAGCGGATTCGGACAGCCAAGAGACCCAGTTCTTC. This sequence encodes CASSLADSDSQETQFF.

This rearrangement joins TRBV11-1 to TRBJ2-4; unclear D gene. V was pared by 2 bases and J by 12 bases, with 23 bases between. Germline lookup yields CDR1 SGHAT and CDR2 FQDESV (reference sequence). This CDR3 has 16 residues. The CDR3 region has the DNA TGTGCCAGCAGCTTAACCTACTCGAAGGACCAAGAGACTCAGTACTTC. Residues: CASSLTYSKDQETQYF.

This clonotype was seen a few times. The chain employs TRBV7-9 and TRBJ2-5, with 7 bases matching TRBD1. Germline CDR1 reads SEHNR; CDR2 reads FQNEAQ (reference sequence). The CDR3 consists of 13 residues. V lost 6 bases to trimming and J lost 3 bases; unmatched junction nucleotides: 4. CDR3 amino acids: CASSLGQKETQYF. The CDR3 DNA follows: TGTGCCAGCAGTTTGGGACAGAAAGAGACCCAGTACTTC.

The J gene is TRBJ2-2, the V gene TRBV7-6; D is undetermined. Germline values: CDR1 SGHVS, CDR2 FNYEAQ. The germline V and J ends were trimmed by 7 bases and 3 bases, with 9 bases remaining between them. The CDR3 loop spans 13 amino acids. The CDR3 DNA reads TGTGCCAGCAACCGACCCCACACCGGGGAGCTGTTTTTT. Its protein is CASNRPHTGELFF.

V usage is TRBV11-3 and J usage is TRBJ2-7; 7 positions match TRBD2. The J call may be wrong; the DNA end is better matched by TRBJ2-1. This CDR3 has 15 amino acids. Per germline, CDR1 SGHNT and CDR2 YENEEA. CDR3 in DNA: TGTGCCAGCAGCCGCGGGGGAGAACCCTACAATGAGCAGTTCTTC. It translates to CASSRGGEPYNEQFF.

As for this clonotype: One end of the junction is discordant with germline, which a read error may explain. The V and J genes are TRBV7-2 and TRBJ2-5; a possible D gene is TRBD1 (6 bases). The CDR3 is made up of 17 amino acids. Germline assignment: CDR1 SGHTA and CDR2 FQGNSA. In DNA, the CDR3 is TGTGCCTGCAGCTCGGGTCTCAGGGGCGGAGACCAAAACACCCAGTACTTC. It translates to CACSSGLRGGDQNTQYF.